The sequence of this TCR beta chain was determined in a study of cytomegalovirus exposure and HLA in healthy donors. Study at large: Earlier sequencing of 150 million to 200 million T cells yielded approximately 120 million unique TCR beta sequences. The early release's HLA-typed donors yielded tens of millions of unique TCRs.

Note on this clone: Its antigen is as yet unknown.

General study results and limits: Roughly even sequencing depth across donors was the assumption behind the presence/absence analyses. Certain sequence variants were highly shared and formed a cluster, and this cluster was likely a sequencing artifact.

The CDR3 runs to 15 residues. Germline assignment: CDR1 MNHEY and CDR2 SMNVEV (reference sequence). The V end lost 3 bases, the J end lost 1 base, and 13 bases lay between the germline ends. Primers included in the PCR were 60 Vbeta and 13 Jbeta primers. Sequencing used immunoSEQ multiplex PCR; TCRdb keeps in-frame clones, though not all of them. The profile shows over 100,000 clones, under 85% of them singletons. What was sequenced was PBMCs. This receptor was identified in a male donor in good health and CMV-seropositive. The chain couples TRBV27 to TRBJ2-7; maybe TRBD1 (5 bases). As DNA, the CDR3 is TGTGCCAGCAGTTTCCGAAGGGGCTTTTCCTACGAGCAGTACTTC. Its protein product is CASSFRRGFSYEQYF.